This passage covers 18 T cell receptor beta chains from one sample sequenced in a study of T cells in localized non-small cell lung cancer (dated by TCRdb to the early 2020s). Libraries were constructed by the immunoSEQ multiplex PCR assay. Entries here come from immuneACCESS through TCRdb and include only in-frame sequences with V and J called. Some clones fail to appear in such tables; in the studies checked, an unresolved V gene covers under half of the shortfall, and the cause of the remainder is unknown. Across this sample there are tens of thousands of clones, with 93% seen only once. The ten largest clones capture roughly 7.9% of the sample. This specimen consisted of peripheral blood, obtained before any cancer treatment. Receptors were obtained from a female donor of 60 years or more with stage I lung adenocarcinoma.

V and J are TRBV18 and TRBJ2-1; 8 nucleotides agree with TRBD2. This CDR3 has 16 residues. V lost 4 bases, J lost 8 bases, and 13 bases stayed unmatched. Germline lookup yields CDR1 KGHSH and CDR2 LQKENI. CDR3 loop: CASSQVPGGPADEQFF. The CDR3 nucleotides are TGTGCCAGCTCACAAGTCCCGGGAGGGCCGGCGGATGAGCAGTTCTTC. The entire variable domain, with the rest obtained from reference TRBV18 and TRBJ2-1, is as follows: NAGVMQNPRHLVRRRGQEARLRCSPMKGHSHVYWYRQLPEEGLKFMVYLQKENIIDESGMPKERFSAEFPKEGPSILRIQQVVRGDSAAYFCASSQVPGGPADEQFFGPGTRLTVL.

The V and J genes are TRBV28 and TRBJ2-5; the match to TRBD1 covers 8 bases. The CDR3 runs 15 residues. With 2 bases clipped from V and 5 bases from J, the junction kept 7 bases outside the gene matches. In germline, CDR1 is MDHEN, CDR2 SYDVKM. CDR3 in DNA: TGTGCCAGCAGTTTAGGGTGGACAGGGTACGAGACCCAGTACTTC. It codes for CASSLGWTGYETQYF. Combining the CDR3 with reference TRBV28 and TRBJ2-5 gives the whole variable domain DVKVTQSSRYLVKRTGEKVFLECVQDMDHENMFWYRQDPGLGLRLIYFSYDVKMKEKGDIPEGYSVSREKKERFSLILESASTNQTSMYLCASSLGWTGYETQYFGPGTRLLVL.

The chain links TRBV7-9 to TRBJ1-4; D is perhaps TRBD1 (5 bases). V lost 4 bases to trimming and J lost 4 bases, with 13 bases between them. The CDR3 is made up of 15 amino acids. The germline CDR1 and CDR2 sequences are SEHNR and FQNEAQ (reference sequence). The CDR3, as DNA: TGTGCCAGCAGCTCCCAGGGAGTGGTTAATGAAAAACTGTTTTTT. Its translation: CASSSQGVVNEKLFF.

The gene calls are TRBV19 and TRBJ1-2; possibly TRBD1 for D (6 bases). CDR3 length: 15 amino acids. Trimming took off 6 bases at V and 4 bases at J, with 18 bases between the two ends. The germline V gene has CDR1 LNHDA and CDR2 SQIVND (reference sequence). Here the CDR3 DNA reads TGTGCCAGTAGCAGTCGGACAGTAGGTTCCTATGGCTACACCTTC. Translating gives CASSSRTVGSYGYTF.

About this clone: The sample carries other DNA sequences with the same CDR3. The CDR3 nucleotides are TGTGCCAGCAGTTGGGAGGGACAGGGCTACAATGAGCAGTTCTTC. Protein product: CASSWEGQGYNEQFF. The chain combines TRBV27 with TRBJ2-1, with 9 bases fitting TRBD1. This CDR3 is 15 amino acids long. CDR1 MNHEY and CDR2 SMNVEV come from the germline V gene (reference sequence). V lost 4 bases and J lost 3; bases outside the gene matches: 4.

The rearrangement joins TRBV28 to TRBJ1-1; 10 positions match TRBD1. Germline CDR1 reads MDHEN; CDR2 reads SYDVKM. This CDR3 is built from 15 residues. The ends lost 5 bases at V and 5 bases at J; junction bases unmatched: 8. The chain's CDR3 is CASSTRTGGGTEAFF. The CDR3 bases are TGTGCCAGCAGTACCAGGACAGGGGGGGGAACTGAAGCTTTCTTT.

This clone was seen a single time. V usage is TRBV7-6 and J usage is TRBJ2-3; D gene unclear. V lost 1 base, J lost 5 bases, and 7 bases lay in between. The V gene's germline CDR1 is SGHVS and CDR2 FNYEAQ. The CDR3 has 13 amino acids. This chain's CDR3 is CASSLVLIDTQYF. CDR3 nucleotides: TGTGCCAGCAGCTTAGTGCTCATAGATACGCAGTATTTT.

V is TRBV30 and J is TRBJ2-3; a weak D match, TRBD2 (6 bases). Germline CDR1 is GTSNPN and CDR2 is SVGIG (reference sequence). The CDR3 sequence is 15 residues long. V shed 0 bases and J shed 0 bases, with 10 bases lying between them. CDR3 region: CAWSVVAGSTDTQYF. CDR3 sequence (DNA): TGTGCCTGGAGTGTCGTGGCGGGGAGCACAGATACGCAGTATTTT.

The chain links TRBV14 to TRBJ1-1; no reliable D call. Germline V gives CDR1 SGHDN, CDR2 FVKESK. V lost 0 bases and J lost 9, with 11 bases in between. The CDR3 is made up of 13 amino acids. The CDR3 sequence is CASSQDHGVKAFF. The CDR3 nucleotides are TGTGCCAGCAGCCAAGATCATGGGGTGAAAGCTTTCTTT.

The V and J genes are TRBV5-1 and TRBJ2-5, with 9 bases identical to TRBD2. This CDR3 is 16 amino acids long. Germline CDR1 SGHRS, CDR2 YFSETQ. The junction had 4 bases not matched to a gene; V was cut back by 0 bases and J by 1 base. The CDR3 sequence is CASSLGAGGVQETQYF. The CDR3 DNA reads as TGCGCCAGCAGCTTGGGAGCGGGAGGCGTCCAAGAGACCCAGTACTTC.

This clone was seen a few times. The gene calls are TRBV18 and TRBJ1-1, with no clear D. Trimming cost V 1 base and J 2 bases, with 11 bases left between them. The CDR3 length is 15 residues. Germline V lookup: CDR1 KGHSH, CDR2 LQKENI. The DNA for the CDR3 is TGTGCCAGCTCACCACGGTCAGGTTCTAACACTGAAGCTTTCTTT. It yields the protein CASSPRSGSNTEAFF.

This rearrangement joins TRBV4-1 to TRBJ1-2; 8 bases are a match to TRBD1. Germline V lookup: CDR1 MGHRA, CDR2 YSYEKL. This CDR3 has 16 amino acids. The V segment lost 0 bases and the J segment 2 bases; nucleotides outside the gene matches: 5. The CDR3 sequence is CASSQEGQEQNYGYTF. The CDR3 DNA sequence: TGCGCCAGCAGCCAAGAGGGACAGGAACAAAACTATGGCTACACCTTC.

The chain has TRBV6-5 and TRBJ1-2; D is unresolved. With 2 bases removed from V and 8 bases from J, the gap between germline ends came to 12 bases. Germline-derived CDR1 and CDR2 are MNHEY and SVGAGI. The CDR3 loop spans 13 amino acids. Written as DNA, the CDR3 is TGTGCCAGCAGTTACCCTGAGTTGAGCGGCTACACCTTC. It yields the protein CASSYPELSGYTF.

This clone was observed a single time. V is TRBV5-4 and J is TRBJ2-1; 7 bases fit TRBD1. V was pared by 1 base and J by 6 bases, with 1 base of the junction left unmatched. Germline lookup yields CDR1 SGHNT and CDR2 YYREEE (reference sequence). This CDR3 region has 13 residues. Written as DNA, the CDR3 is TGTGCCAGCAGCTTGTGGGACAGCAATGAGCAGTTCTTC. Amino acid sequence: CASSLWDSNEQFF.

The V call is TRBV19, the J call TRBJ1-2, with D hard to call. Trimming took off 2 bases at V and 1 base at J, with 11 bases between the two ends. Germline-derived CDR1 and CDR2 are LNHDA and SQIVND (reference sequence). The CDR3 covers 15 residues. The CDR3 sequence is CASSISEGFNYGYTF. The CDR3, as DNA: TGTGCCAGTAGTATATCGGAGGGCTTTAACTATGGCTACACCTTC. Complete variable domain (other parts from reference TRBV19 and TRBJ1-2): DGGITQSPKYLFRKEGQNVTLSCEQNLNHDAMYWYRQDPGQGLRLIYYSQIVNDFQKGDIAEGYSVSREKKESFPLTVTSAQKNPTAFYLCASSISEGFNYGYTFGSGTRLTVV.

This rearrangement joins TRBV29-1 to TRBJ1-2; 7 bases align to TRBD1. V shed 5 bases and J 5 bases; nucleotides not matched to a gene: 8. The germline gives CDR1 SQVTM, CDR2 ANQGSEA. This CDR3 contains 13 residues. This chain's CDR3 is CSVPDRAEYGYTF. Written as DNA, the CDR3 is TGCAGCGTTCCAGACAGGGCAGAGTATGGCTACACCTTC. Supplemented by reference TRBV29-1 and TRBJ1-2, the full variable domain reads SAVISQKPSRDICQRGTSLTIQCQVDSQVTMMFWYRQQPGQSLTLIATANQGSEATYESGFVIDKFPISRPNLTFSTLTVSNMSPEDSSIYLCSVPDRAEYGYTFGSGTRLTVV.

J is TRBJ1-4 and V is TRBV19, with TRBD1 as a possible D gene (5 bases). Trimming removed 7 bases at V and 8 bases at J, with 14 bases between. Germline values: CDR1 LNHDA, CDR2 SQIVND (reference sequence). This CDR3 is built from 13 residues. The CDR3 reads CASKGRVGEKLFF. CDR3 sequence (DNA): TGTGCCAGTAAGGGCAGGGTGGGAGAAAAACTGTTTTTT. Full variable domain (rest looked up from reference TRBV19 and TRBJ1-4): DGGITQSPKYLFRKEGQNVTLSCEQNLNHDAMYWYRQDPGQGLRLIYYSQIVNDFQKGDIAEGYSVSREKKESFPLTVTSAQKNPTAFYLCASKGRVGEKLFFGSGTQLSVL.

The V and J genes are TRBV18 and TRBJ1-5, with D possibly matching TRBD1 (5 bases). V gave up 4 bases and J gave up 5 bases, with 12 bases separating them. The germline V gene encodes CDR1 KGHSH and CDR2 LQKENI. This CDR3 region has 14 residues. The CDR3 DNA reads TGTGCCAGCTCACGCAATGGAGGGGATCAGCCCCAGCATTTT. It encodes CASSRNGGDQPQHF.